The 8 T cell receptor beta chains given below trace back to one sample, sequenced in a study of cytomegalovirus exposure and HLA in healthy donors. 60 Vbeta and 13 Jbeta primers were used in PCR. Clones were read by immunoSEQ multiplex PCR, and TCRdb kept only the in-frame ones, dropping some. The table includes roughly 81,000 clones, over 70% detected once. What was sequenced was PBMCs. The receptor set was obtained from a boy aged 5 to 17 in good health and CMV-seronegative.

The genes are TRBV5-1 and TRBJ1-1; tentative D call: TRBD1 (6 bases). The V gene lost 4 bases and the J gene lost 1 base, with 11 bases spanning the gap. This CDR3 spans 14 amino acids. Germline CDR1 and CDR2: SGHRS and YFSETQ. This CDR3 is CASSTSTGNTEAFF. The CDR3 DNA sequence: TGCGCCAGCAGCACTTCGACAGGGAACACTGAAGCTTTCTTT.

J is TRBJ1-1 and V is TRBV29-1, with 7 bases matching TRBD1. This CDR3 is 12 amino acids long. Germline trimming cut 4 bases from V and 10 bases from J; bases unmatched to any gene: 9. Germline V lookup: CDR1 SQVTM, CDR2 ANQGSEA. Written as DNA, the CDR3 is TGCAGCGTTGTCAAGGGGGCCTGGGGAGCTTTCTTT. As protein: CSVVKGAWGAFF.

The chain recombines TRBV19 with TRBJ1-2; D is possibly TRBD1 (5 bases). With 5 bases removed from V and 10 bases from J, the gap between germline ends came to 11 bases. Germline CDR1 and CDR2: LNHDA and SQIVND (reference sequence). This CDR3 spans 11 amino acids. The CDR3: CASSLTGDYTF. DNA for the CDR3: TGTGCCAGTAGTTTAACAGGCGACTACACCTTC.

V and J are TRBV2 and TRBJ2-7; TRBD2 might be the D (5 bases). V was pared by 7 bases and J by 5 bases, with 12 bases between. This CDR3 is 12 amino acids long. Germline V gene lookup returns CDR1 SNHLY and CDR2 FYNNEI. The CDR3 sequence is CASTAVRDEQYF. The DNA for the CDR3 is TGTGCCAGCACGGCGGTGCGGGACGAGCAGTACTTC. The entire variable domain, with the rest obtained from reference TRBV2 and TRBJ2-7, is as follows: EPEVTQTPSHQVTQMGQEVILRCVPISNHLYFYWYRQILGQKVEFLVSFYNNEISEKSEIFDDQFSVERPDGSNFTLKIRSTKLEDSAMYFCASTAVRDEQYFGPGTRLTVT.

The genes are TRBV27 and TRBJ2-7; possibly TRBD1 for D (5 bases). V lost 4 bases to trimming and J lost 6 bases, with 7 bases between them. The V gene's germline CDR1 is MNHEY and CDR2 SMNVEV (reference sequence). The CDR3 has 11 amino acids. The chain's CDR3 is CASSSTGEQYF. CDR3 nucleotides: TGTGCCAGCAGTTCCACAGGCGAGCAGTACTTC.

CDR3 protein: CASSGYRDFGYTF. The DNA of the CDR3 is TGTGCCAGCAGCGGATACAGGGATTTTGGCTACACCTTC. The chain is built from TRBV9 and TRBJ1-2; D may be TRBD1 (6 bases). The CDR3 sequence is 13 residues long. Germline V gene sequence: CDR1 SGDLS, CDR2 YYNGEE. Deletions cut 3 bases from V and 7 bases from J, with 13 bases between.

This clone appeared a few times. The chain links TRBV6-5 to TRBJ2-4; 8 bases are a match to TRBD2. The V and J ends lost 6 bases and 9 bases, in that order; junction bases with no gene match: 7. CDR1 MNHEY and CDR2 SVGAGI come from the germline V gene. The CDR3 covers 13 residues. The CDR3, as DNA: TGTGCCAGCAGCCGGACTAGCTCTGCCATTCAGTACTTC. Its translation: CASSRTSSAIQYF.

J is TRBJ2-7 and V is TRBV14; possible D gene TRBD2, 5 bases. Germline assignment: CDR1 SGHDN and CDR2 FVKESK. V lost 1 base and J lost 3, with 10 bases in between. This CDR3 has 14 amino acids. CDR3 bases: TGTGCCAGCAGCCAAGTTCGAGGGAACTACGAGCAGTACTTC. Translated: CASSQVRGNYEQYF.